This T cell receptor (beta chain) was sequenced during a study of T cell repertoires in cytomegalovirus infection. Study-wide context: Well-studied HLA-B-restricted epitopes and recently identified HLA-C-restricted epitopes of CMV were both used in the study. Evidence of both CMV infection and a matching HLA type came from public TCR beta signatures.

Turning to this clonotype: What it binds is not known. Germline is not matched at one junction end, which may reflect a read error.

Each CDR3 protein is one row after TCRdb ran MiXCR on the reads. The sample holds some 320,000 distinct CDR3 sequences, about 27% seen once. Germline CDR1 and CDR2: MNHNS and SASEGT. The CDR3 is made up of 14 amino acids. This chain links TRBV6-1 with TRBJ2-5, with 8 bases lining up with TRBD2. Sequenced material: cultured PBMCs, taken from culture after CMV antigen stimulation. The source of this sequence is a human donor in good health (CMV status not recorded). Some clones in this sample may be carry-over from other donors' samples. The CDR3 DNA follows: TGTCCCAGCATGGGAAGCGGGAGACATGAGACCCAGTACTTC. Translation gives CPSMGSGRHETQYF.